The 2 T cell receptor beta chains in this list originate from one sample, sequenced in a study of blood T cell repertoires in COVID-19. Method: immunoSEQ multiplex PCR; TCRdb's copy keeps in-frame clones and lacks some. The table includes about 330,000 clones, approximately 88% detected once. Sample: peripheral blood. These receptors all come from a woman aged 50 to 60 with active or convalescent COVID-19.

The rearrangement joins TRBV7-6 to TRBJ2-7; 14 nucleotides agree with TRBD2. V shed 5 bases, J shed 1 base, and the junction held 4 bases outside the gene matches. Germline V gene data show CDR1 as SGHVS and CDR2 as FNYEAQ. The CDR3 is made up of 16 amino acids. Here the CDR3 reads CASSPRLAGGSYEQYF. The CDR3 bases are TGTGCCAGCAGCCCGCGACTAGCGGGAGGGTCCTACGAGCAGTACTTC.

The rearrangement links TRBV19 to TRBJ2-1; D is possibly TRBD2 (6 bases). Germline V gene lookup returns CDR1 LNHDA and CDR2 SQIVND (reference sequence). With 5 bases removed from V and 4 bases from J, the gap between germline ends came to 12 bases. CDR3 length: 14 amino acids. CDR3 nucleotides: TGTGCCAGTAGTTCGGGGGACCTATACAATGAGCAGTTCTTC. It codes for CASSSGDLYNEQFF.